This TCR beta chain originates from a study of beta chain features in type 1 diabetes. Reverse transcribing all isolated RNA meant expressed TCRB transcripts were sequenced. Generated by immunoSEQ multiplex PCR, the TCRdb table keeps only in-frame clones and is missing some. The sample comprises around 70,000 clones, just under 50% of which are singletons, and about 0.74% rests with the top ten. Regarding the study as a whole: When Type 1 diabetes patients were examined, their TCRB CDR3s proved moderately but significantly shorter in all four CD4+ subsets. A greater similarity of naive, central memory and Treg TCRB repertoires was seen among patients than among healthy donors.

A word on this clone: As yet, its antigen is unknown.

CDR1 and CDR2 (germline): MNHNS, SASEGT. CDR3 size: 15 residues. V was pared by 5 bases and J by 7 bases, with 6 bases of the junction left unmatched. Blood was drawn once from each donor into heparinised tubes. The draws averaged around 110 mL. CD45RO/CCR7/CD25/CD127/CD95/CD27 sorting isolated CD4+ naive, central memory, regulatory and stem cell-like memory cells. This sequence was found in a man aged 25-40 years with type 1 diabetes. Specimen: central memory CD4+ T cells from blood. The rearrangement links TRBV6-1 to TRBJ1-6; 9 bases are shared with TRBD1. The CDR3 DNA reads TGTGCCAGCAGTTCCCGGGACAGGGTCAATTCACCCCTCCACTTT. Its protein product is CASSSRDRVNSPLHF.